This TCR beta chain was profiled in a study of metastatic and nonmetastatic thyroid tumors. Study overall: Repertoire comparison spanned blood and tumor or nodule tissue of malignant and benign thyroid patients.

All patients were treatment-naive before thyroid surgery. This clone was observed a handful of times. What it recognizes is unknown. Since a much larger clone is just one base distant, this may be a read error. Germline assignment: CDR1 SNHLY and CDR2 FYNNEI. There are 11 residues in the CDR3. MiXCR was used by TCRdb to re-call the PCR reads. The sample consists of about 21,000 clones, 25% to 35% of them appearing once. Overall study results and limits: Compared with benign nodules, malignant thyroid tumors were reported to have significantly higher TCR beta diversity in both blood and tumor.

The sample comprised tumor tissue. V usage is TRBV2 and J usage is TRBJ2-4; D unresolved. The TCR originated in a female donor with papillary thyroid cancer or a benign thyroid nodule (not recorded which). Some clones in this sample may be carry-over from other donors' samples. The CDR3 loop reads CARSEGNIQYF. For the CDR3, the DNA is TGTGCCAGAAGTGAAGGAAACATTCAGTACTTC.